This TCR beta chain emerged from a study of cytomegalovirus exposure and HLA in healthy donors. Germline lookup yields CDR1 MGHDK and CDR2 SYGVNS. The CDR3 covers 14 residues. V was shortened by 2 bases and J by 3 bases, with 11 bases between the two germline ends. The PCR was carried out with 60 Vbeta primers and 13 Jbeta primers. Here immunoSEQ multiplex PCR was the method, and the copy in TCRdb shows in-frame clones only, minus some. Here the sample spans approximately 190,000 clones, 9.5% to 15% being singletons. Specimen: PBMCs. This TCR came from a man aged 45-65 years in good health and CMV-seropositive. The rearrangement uses TRBV25-1 and TRBJ2-7, with D unclear. This chain's CDR3 is CASSEGGGRYEQYF. The CDR3 coding sequence is TGTGCCAGCAGTGAAGGCGGCGGCCGCTACGAGCAGTACTTC.